One and the same sample provided the 10 T cell receptor beta chains below, sequenced in a study of CD8 T cells in ankylosing spondylitis (TCRdb year 2017). Library creation used 5' RACE. Sequencing took place on an Illumina HiSeq 2500. TCRdb reprocessed the public reads (quality trimming at Q25 with fastp, clone calling with MiXCR) and kept in-frame beta chains. Identical CDR3 protein sequences are pooled into one entry, listed with their most common genes and DNA. The sample table holds about 360,000 distinct CDR3 sequences, of which roughly 20% were seen once. In total, the top ten clones hold roughly 13% of the sample. The sample taken for sequencing was blood, either unsorted or a sorted T cell fraction (not recorded which). Receptors were obtained from a male donor with ankylosing spondylitis or in good health (not recorded which).

A note on this clonotype: A junction end diverges from the germline sequence, so it may reflect a read error. The chain combines TRBV9 with TRBJ2-1, with 14 bases aligning to TRBD2. The germline gives CDR1 SGDLS, CDR2 YYNGEE. The CDR3 contains 23 residues. The CDR3 loop reads CASSVGVRGTGLAGVRLLNEQLF. The CDR3 nucleotides read TGTGCCAGCAGCGTAGGTGTCCGGGGGACGGGACTAGCGGGGGTTAGACTCCTCAATGAGCAGCTCTTC.

In its sample, this clonotype was seen a few times. V is TRBV30 and J is TRBJ1-1; D gene unclear. This CDR3 has 14 residues. The V end was cut by 3 bases, the J end by 0 bases, with 11 bases between. Germline V gives CDR1 GTSNPN, CDR2 SVGIG (reference sequence). In nucleotides, the CDR3 is TGTGCCTGGAGCCTGGTTGGATTGAACACTGAAGCTTTCTTT. This sequence encodes CAWSLVGLNTEAFF.

This clonotype was seen repeatedly, ten times or more. The chain links TRBV12-3 or TRBV12-4 to TRBJ2-7; 7 nucleotides agree with TRBD1. This CDR3 contains 14 residues. After removal of 2 bases from V and 3 bases from J, the junction contained 4 bases not matched to a gene. CDR3 region: CASSLSPGGYEQYF. The CDR3, as DNA: TGTGCCAGCAGTTTAAGTCCAGGGGGCTACGAGCAGTACTTC.

This rearrangement joins TRBV10-3 to TRBJ2-2; 7 bases agree with TRBD1. The V segment lost 10 bases and the J segment 0 bases; nucleotides outside the gene matches: 5. The CDR3 totals 14 residues. Germline loops: CDR1 ENHRY, CDR2 SYGVKD. Here the CDR3 reads CASTGASNTGELFF. The CDR3 coding sequence is TGTGCCAGTACAGGGGCGTCGAACACCGGGGAGCTGTTTTTT.

The chain recombines TRBV10-3 with TRBJ2-1; 10 nucleotides agree with TRBD2. Unmatched junction bases numbered 3, after V lost 3 bases and J lost 7 bases. Germline values: CDR1 ENHRY, CDR2 SYGVKD. The CDR3 consists of 14 residues. CDR3 in amino acids: CAISDRTSGNEQFF. CDR3 bases: TGTGCCATCAGTGACCGGACTAGCGGAAATGAGCAGTTCTTC.

Written as DNA, the CDR3 is TGCGCCAGCAGTAGGCGACGGGAGGCGTACTACGAGCAGTACTTC. It is translated as CASSRRREAYYEQYF. V is TRBV10-1 and J is TRBJ2-7; 7 bases agree with TRBD2. Germline V lookup: CDR1 WNHNN, CDR2 SYGVQD (reference sequence). After removal of 5 bases from V and 3 bases from J, the junction contained 10 bases not matched to a gene. The CDR3 totals 15 residues.

This clonotype was seen only a few times. V and J are TRBV28 and TRBJ2-5; TRBD1 might be the D (5 bases). V lost 4 bases and J lost 8, with 8 bases in between. Germline V CDR1 and CDR2: MDHEN, SYDVKM. The CDR3 has 11 residues. The DNA for the CDR3 is TGTGCCAGCAGTTCCGACAGTACCCAGTACTTC. Translating gives CASSSDSTQYF.

The chain couples TRBV30 to TRBJ2-7; D remains unclear. Per the germline V gene, CDR1 is GTSNPN and CDR2 is SVGIG (reference sequence). Deletions cut 2 bases from V and 5 bases from J, with 13 bases between. This CDR3 has 13 residues. The CDR3 DNA follows: TGTGCCTGGAGTCTTGTGGACGACAACGAGCAGTACTTC. Translated: CAWSLVDDNEQYF.

This clonotype came up many times. V and J are TRBV6-2 or TRBV6-3 and TRBJ2-1; 12 bases line up with TRBD1. The J segment lost 10 bases and the V segment lost 6 bases, leaving 10 bases of the junction unmatched. Germline V gene sequence: CDR1 MNHEY, CDR2 SVGEGT. This CDR3 is built from 15 residues. CDR3 sequence: CASSPTGTGGYEQFF. CDR3 nucleotides: TGTGCCAGCAGCCCGACCGGGACAGGGGGCTACGAGCAGTTCTTC.

The sample holds a few counts of this clonotype. This rearrangement joins TRBV3-1 to TRBJ2-1; D is possibly TRBD2 (5 bases). The CDR3 runs 17 residues. Germline CDR1 LGHDT, CDR2 YNNKEL (reference sequence). Trimming took 1 base from V and 5 from J, leaving 18 bases between them. The CDR3 loop is CASSQAPSWSGNNEQFF. DNA for the CDR3: TGTGCCAGCAGCCAAGCCCCGTCGTGGAGCGGAAACAATGAGCAGTTCTTC.